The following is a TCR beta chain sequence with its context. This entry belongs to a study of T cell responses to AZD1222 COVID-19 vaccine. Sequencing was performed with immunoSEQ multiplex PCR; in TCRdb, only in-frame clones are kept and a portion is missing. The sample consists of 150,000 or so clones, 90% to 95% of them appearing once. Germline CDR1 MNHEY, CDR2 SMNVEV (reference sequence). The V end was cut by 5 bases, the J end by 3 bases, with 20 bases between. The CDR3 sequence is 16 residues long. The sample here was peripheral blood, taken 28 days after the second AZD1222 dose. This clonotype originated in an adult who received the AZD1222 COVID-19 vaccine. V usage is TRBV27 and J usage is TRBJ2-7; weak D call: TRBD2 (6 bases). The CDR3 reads CASSPIPGLSYYEQYF. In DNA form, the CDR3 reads TGTGCCAGCAGTCCGATCCCGGGACTCAGCTACTACGAGCAGTACTTC.